One sample yielded the 4 T cell receptor beta chains listed below, sequenced in a study of early T cells in non-severe SARS-CoV-2 infection. TCRdb redid the calling of the 5' RACE reads with MiXCR, one entry per CDR3 protein. The data hold 20,000 to 25,000 distinct CDR3 sequences, with more than 4% observed a single time. Input material: whole blood. These receptors were collected from an adult who was a healthcare worker with PCR-confirmed SARS-CoV-2 infection or an uninfected control (not recorded which).

This clonotype was counted many times. J is TRBJ1-1 and V is TRBV20-1, with 8 bases fitting TRBD1. There are 13 residues in the CDR3. Unmatched junction bases numbered 7, after V lost 5 bases and J lost 5 bases. CDR1 is DFQATT and CDR2 is SNEGSKA in the germline V gene (reference sequence). The DNA of the CDR3 is TGCAGTGCTGGCAGGGGGCCGTGGACTGAAGCTTTCTTT. Translated, it gives CSAGRGPWTEAFF.

The chain employs TRBV20-1 and TRBJ1-1; maybe TRBD1 (5 bases). The CDR3 extends over 15 amino acids. Germline V gives CDR1 DFQATT, CDR2 SNEGSKA (reference sequence). Trimming removed 0 bases at V and 4 bases at J, with 15 bases between. The CDR3 DNA sequence: TGCAGTGCTAGAGATAGGTCCGCCGGGGGCACTGAAGCTTTCTTT. The encoded protein is CSARDRSAGGTEAFF.

The chain carries TRBV7-2 and TRBJ2-3; TRBD1 agrees at 7 bases. Germline CDR1 SGHTA, CDR2 FQGNSA. J gave up 3 bases and V 3 bases, and 3 bases lay outside the gene matches. The CDR3 covers 14 residues. The CDR3 here is CASSFDRATDTQYF. CDR3 coding DNA: TGTGCCAGCAGCTTCGACAGGGCTACAGATACGCAGTATTTT.

This clonotype turned up a few times. This chain joins TRBV10-1 and TRBJ2-7; perhaps TRBD2 as D (7 bases). Germline V lookup: CDR1 WNHNN, CDR2 SYGVQD (reference sequence). The CDR3 spans 14 residues. V was cut by 2 bases and J by 5 bases, with 13 bases left in between. The CDR3 sequence: CASSEDPGGHEQYF. The CDR3 DNA follows: TGCGCCAGCAGTGAGGACCCCGGGGGGCACGAGCAGTACTTC.